The next 26 T cell receptor beta chains were all read from a single sample in a study of blood T cell repertoires in COVID-19. Clones were sequenced by immunoSEQ multiplex PCR, and TCRdb holds only the in-frame ones, with some missing. The sample shows 65,000 to 95,000 clones, roughly 88% of them seen only once. Source material: peripheral blood. The receptors originated from a man aged 70-80 years with active or convalescent COVID-19.

This rearrangement joins TRBV5-1 to TRBJ1-4; D may be TRBD1 (5 bases). The CDR3 contains 16 residues. CDR1 is SGHRS and CDR2 is YFSETQ in the germline V gene. V was shortened by 0 bases and J by 5 bases, with 14 bases between the two germline ends. CDR3 in amino acids: CASSLAYRLENEKLFF. The CDR3 bases are TGCGCCAGCAGCTTGGCATACAGGTTGGAGAATGAAAAACTGTTTTTT.

The V call is TRBV5-1, the J call TRBJ2-3; a weak D match, TRBD1 (5 bases). The germline gives CDR1 SGHRS, CDR2 YFSETQ. This CDR3 spans 16 amino acids. The V end was cut by 1 base, the J end by 3 bases, with 15 bases between. This CDR3 is CASSLSGPGPTDTQYF. The CDR3, as DNA: TGCGCCAGCAGCTTGTCCGGGCCAGGGCCGACAGATACGCAGTATTTT.

The gene calls are TRBV6-6 and TRBJ2-1; weak D call: TRBD1 (6 bases). Germline loops: CDR1 MNHNY, CDR2 SVGAGI (reference sequence). This CDR3 comprises 13 residues. V lost 4 bases and J 5 bases, leaving 9 bases between the germline ends. CDR3 residues: CASSSQGNNEQFF. The CDR3 bases are TGTGCCAGCAGTTCACAGGGCAACAATGAGCAGTTCTTC.

The genes are TRBV28 and TRBJ1-5; D not resolved. Germline V lookup: CDR1 MDHEN, CDR2 SYDVKM. Trimming cost V 6 bases and J 6 bases, with 9 bases left between them. CDR3 length: 12 residues. Here the CDR3 DNA reads TGTGCCAGCAGCCGTTTGCGTCAGCCCCAGCATTTT. Amino acids: CASSRLRQPQHF.

In DNA, the CDR3 is TGCGCCAGCAGCCACAGGGAGGATTACGAGCAGTACTTC. This translates into CASSHREDYEQYF. The rearrangement links TRBV4-1 to TRBJ2-7; tentatively, D is TRBD2 (6 bases). V was shortened by 3 bases and J by 4 bases, with 10 bases between the two germline ends. The V gene's germline CDR1 is MGHRA and CDR2 YSYEKL. This CDR3 has 13 amino acids.

The chain uses TRBV6-5 and TRBJ2-3; tentative D call: TRBD2 (7 bases). This CDR3 spans 16 amino acids. The germline V gene encodes CDR1 MNHEY and CDR2 SVGAGI. Trimming pared 2 bases from V and 4 bases from J, leaving 16 bases between. CDR3 sequence reads: CASSYRGSGEADTQYF. Written as DNA, the CDR3 is TGTGCCAGCAGTTACAGGGGGAGCGGGGAGGCAGATACGCAGTATTTT.

This clone showed up just a few times. V and J are TRBV3-1 (or the pseudogene TRBV3-2) and TRBJ1-3, with D perhaps TRBD1 (5 bases). CDR1 and CDR2 from the germline V gene are LGHDT and YNNKEL (reference sequence). The V end lost 4 bases, the J end lost 4 bases, and 11 bases lay between the germline ends. The length of the CDR3 is 14 residues. The CDR3 is CASSPLRGGNTIYF. For the CDR3, the DNA is TGTGCCAGCAGCCCCCTAAGGGGAGGAAACACCATATATTTT.

V gene TRBV6-5 combines with J gene TRBJ1-2, with TRBD1 matching 8 bases. Germline V gene sequence: CDR1 MNHEY, CDR2 SVGAGI. V lost 6 bases, J lost 0 bases, and 3 bases stayed unmatched. CDR3 size: 14 residues. CDR3 sequence: CASSRDRSNYGYTF. The CDR3, as DNA: TGTGCCAGCAGCCGGGACAGGTCTAACTATGGCTACACCTTC.

This clone was observed a single time. This chain connects TRBV19 to TRBJ2-7, with 8 bases identical to TRBD1. CDR3 length equals 14 residues. The J segment lost 1 base and the V segment lost 4 bases, leaving 3 bases of the junction unmatched. Per the germline V gene, CDR1 is LNHDA and CDR2 is SQIVND (reference sequence). The chain's CDR3 is CASSNYRGSYEQYF. CDR3 bases: TGTGCCAGTAGTAACTACAGGGGGTCCTACGAGCAGTACTTC.

The rearrangement links TRBV30 to TRBJ1-4; maybe TRBD1 (5 bases). Trimming shortened V by 3 bases and J by 4 bases, and 9 bases separated the two germline ends. Germline CDR1 GTSNPN, CDR2 SVGIG (reference sequence). This CDR3 spans 13 amino acids. CDR3 sequence (DNA): TGTGCCTGGAGGGGCGACAGTAATGAAAAACTGTTTTTT. This codes for CAWRGDSNEKLFF.

This clone showed up just once. The J gene is TRBJ2-1, the V gene TRBV10-3; D is ambiguous. The germline CDR1 and CDR2 sequences are ENHRY and SYGVKD. Trimming cost V 3 bases and J 5 bases, with 11 bases left between them. CDR3 length: 14 residues. CDR3 in amino acids: CAISDHLDNNEQFF. The CDR3 nucleotides are TGTGCCATCAGTGACCATCTAGATAACAATGAGCAGTTCTTC.

The chain recombines TRBV19 with TRBJ1-5, with 8 bases aligning to TRBD1. Germline values: CDR1 LNHDA, CDR2 SQIVND (reference sequence). V shed 9 bases and J 5 bases; nucleotides not matched to a gene: 3. The CDR3 contains 12 residues. The CDR3 is CASSDRDQPQHF. The CDR3 nucleotides read TGTGCCAGCTCGGACAGGGATCAGCCCCAGCATTTT.

The chain employs TRBV6-5 and TRBJ2-3; no clear D gene. The CDR3 totals 12 residues. The V gene's germline CDR1 is MNHEY and CDR2 SVGAGI. V lost 8 bases and J lost 2, with 8 bases in between. CDR3 protein: CASQNPTDTQYF. CDR3 DNA: TGTGCCAGCCAGAACCCCACAGATACGCAGTATTTT.

The chain combines TRBV30 with TRBJ1-3; 9 bases fit TRBD1. Germline V CDR1 and CDR2: GTSNPN, SVGIG (reference sequence). With V trimmed by 4 bases and J by 0 bases, 13 bases remained unmatched. This CDR3 comprises 18 residues. The CDR3 sequence is CAWKIRDRVPISGNTIYF. The CDR3 coding sequence is TGTGCCTGGAAAATCCGGGACAGGGTTCCAATCTCTGGAAACACCATATATTTT. Full variable domain (missing parts from reference TRBV30 and TRBJ1-3): SQTIHQWPATLVQPVGSPLSLECTVEGTSNPNLYWYRQAAGRGLQLLFYSVGIGQISSEVPQNLSASRPQDRQFILSSKKLLLSDSGFYLCAWKIRDRVPISGNTIYFGEGSWLTVV.

The chain employs TRBV19 and TRBJ2-2; maybe TRBD1 (6 bases). Per germline, CDR1 LNHDA and CDR2 SQIVND (reference sequence). V lost 2 bases and J 6 bases, leaving 10 bases between the germline ends. The CDR3 contains 14 residues. This CDR3 is CASSILGGAGELFF. The DNA for the CDR3 is TGTGCCAGTAGTATACTAGGGGGAGCCGGGGAGCTGTTTTTT.

The genes are TRBV7-8 and TRBJ2-3, with 7 positions matching TRBD1. Germline CDR1 and CDR2: SGHVS and FQNEAQ. The CDR3 is made up of 13 amino acids. V was pared by 8 bases and J by 5 bases, with 7 bases of the junction left unmatched. CDR3 nucleotide sequence: TGTGCCAGCGGCCGGGACAGATTAGATACGCAGTATTTT. This codes for CASGRDRLDTQYF.

The chain combines TRBV10-3 with TRBJ2-2; D possibly corresponds to TRBD1 (5 bases). The germline V gene encodes CDR1 ENHRY and CDR2 SYGVKD. Between the trimmed V and J ends, which lost 6 bases and 5 bases, there was a span of 16 bases. The CDR3 spans 15 residues. Here the CDR3 reads CAIRDSGYSTGELFF. The CDR3 nucleotides are TGTGCCATCAGAGACAGTGGGTACTCAACCGGGGAGCTGTTTTTT.

This chain joins TRBV5-1 and TRBJ2-1; D is perhaps TRBD1 (6 bases). Trimming took 0 bases from V and 4 from J, leaving 11 bases between them. The CDR3 is 15 amino acids. The germline gives CDR1 SGHRS, CDR2 YFSETQ. CDR3 amino acids: CASSLGQVQYNEQFF. DNA of the CDR3: TGCGCCAGCAGCTTGGGACAGGTTCAATACAATGAGCAGTTCTTC. Based on the CDR3 plus reference TRBV5-1 and TRBJ2-1, the full variable domain is KAGVTQTPRYLIKTRGQQVTLSCSPISGHRSVSWYQQTPGQGLQFLFEYFSETQRNKGNFPGRFSGRQFSNSRSEMNVSTLELGDSALYLCASSLGQVQYNEQFFGPGTRLTVL.

This clone came up a few times. The chain joins TRBV10-3 to TRBJ2-3; 11 nucleotides line up with TRBD1. V was clipped by 4 bases and J by 5 bases; unmatched bases: 11. This CDR3 comprises 17 residues. Germline V gene sequence: CDR1 ENHRY, CDR2 SYGVKD. The CDR3 here is CAISGPRTGGLVDTQYF. CDR3 nucleotide sequence: TGTGCCATCAGTGGGCCAAGGACAGGGGGCTTGGTAGATACGCAGTATTTT.

V gene TRBV5-1 combines with J gene TRBJ1-3; possible D gene TRBD1, 5 bases. CDR3 length: 14 amino acids. Trimming cost V 5 bases and J 1 base, with 10 bases left between them. CDR1 and CDR2 from the germline V gene are SGHRS and YFSETQ. The CDR3 protein is CASSQGTSGNTIYF. The CDR3 nucleotides are TGCGCCAGCAGTCAAGGGACTTCTGGAAACACCATATATTTT.

The chain is built from TRBV10-3 and TRBJ1-1; weak D call: TRBD1 (5 bases). This CDR3 region has 14 residues. Germline V gives CDR1 ENHRY, CDR2 SYGVKD. The ends were cut back, 6 bases at V and 1 base at J, with 12 bases in the middle. This CDR3 is CAIRGYDRNTEAFF. The CDR3 DNA sequence: TGTGCCATCAGGGGATACGACAGGAACACTGAAGCTTTCTTT.

The V gene is TRBV19, the J gene TRBJ1-5, with D possibly TRBD1 on 5 matching bases. The V gene lost 5 bases and the J gene lost 1 base, with 12 bases spanning the gap. The CDR3 loop spans 15 amino acids. Germline-derived CDR1 and CDR2 are LNHDA and SQIVND (reference sequence). The CDR3: CASSGTRGSNQPQHF. In nucleotides, the CDR3 is TGTGCCAGTAGTGGGACCCGGGGGAGCAATCAGCCCCAGCATTTT.

V and J are TRBV19 and TRBJ2-7; D remains unclear. Trimming stripped 5 bases from V and 5 bases from J, with 16 bases between. Per germline, CDR1 LNHDA and CDR2 SQIVND (reference sequence). The CDR3 runs 14 residues. The CDR3, as DNA: TGTGCCAGTAGTCCGGAGACTGCGGCCAACGAGCAGTACTTC. This sequence encodes CASSPETAANEQYF. The complete variable domain, with remaining parts taken from reference TRBV19 and TRBJ2-7, reads DGGITQSPKYLFRKEGQNVTLSCEQNLNHDAMYWYRQDPGQGLRLIYYSQIVNDFQKGDIAEGYSVSREKKESFPLTVTSAQKNPTAFYLCASSPETAANEQYFGPGTRLTVT.

The chain joins TRBV27 to TRBJ2-3; weak D call: TRBD2 (7 bases). The CDR3 loop spans 15 amino acids. The V end lost 6 bases, the J end lost 4 bases, and 17 bases lay between the germline ends. CDR1 and CDR2 from the germline V gene are MNHEY and SMNVEV (reference sequence). DNA of the CDR3: TGTGCCAGCAGGTCGGGGGGCGGTGGAGCAGATACGCAGTATTTT. It yields the protein CASRSGGGGADTQYF.

This clone was found a few times. This chain uses TRBV21-1 with TRBJ2-7; no check of the table's D call, TRBD1, against the DNA was made. TRBV21-1 is described as a pseudogene. The CDR3 spans 14 residues. The CDR3 DNA follows: TGTGCCAGCAGACCGACAGGGATAACCTACGAGCAGTACTTC. Translated: CASRPTGITYEQYF.

The rearrangement joins TRBV4-2 to TRBJ1-3, with no clear D. Looked up from germline, CDR1 is LGHNA and CDR2 is YNFKEQ. This CDR3 region has 12 residues. The V end was cut by 2 bases, the J end by 4 bases, with 3 bases between. The CDR3 bases are TGTGCCAGCAGCCAACCAGGAAACACCATATATTTT. It encodes CASSQPGNTIYF.